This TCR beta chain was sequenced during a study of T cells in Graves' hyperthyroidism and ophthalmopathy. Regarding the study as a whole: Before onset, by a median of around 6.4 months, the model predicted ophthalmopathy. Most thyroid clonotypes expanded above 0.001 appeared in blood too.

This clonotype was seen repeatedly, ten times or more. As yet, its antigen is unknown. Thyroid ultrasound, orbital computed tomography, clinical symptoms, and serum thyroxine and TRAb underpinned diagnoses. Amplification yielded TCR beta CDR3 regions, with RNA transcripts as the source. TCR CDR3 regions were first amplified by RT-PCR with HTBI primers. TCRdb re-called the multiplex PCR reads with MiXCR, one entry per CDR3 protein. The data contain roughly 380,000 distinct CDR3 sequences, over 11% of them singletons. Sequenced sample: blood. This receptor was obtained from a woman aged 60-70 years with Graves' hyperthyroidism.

The CDR3 DNA follows: TGTGCCAGCAGCTTGGTACGGCGTAGAGAAGGCGAGCAGTACTTC. Translation: CASSLVRRREGEQYF. The J gene is TRBJ2-7, the V gene TRBV5-5; D uncertain. This CDR3 is built from 15 residues. V lost 0 bases, J lost 6 bases, and 16 bases lay in between. The germline V gene encodes CDR1 SGHKS and CDR2 YYEKEE (reference sequence).